These 21 T cell receptor beta chains were sequenced from one sample in a study of neurological immune-mediated disorders (dated by TCRdb to the late 2010s). The protocol used for the library was 5' RACE. The run used an Illumina HiSeq 2500. TCRdb applied fastp at Q25 and MiXCR to the public reads, then kept only in-frame beta chains. Merged by CDR3 protein, the rows form single entries marked with the most common genes and DNA. For this sample the table gives under 75,000 distinct CDR3 sequences, of which 5.2% were detected only once. The leading ten clones occupy around 5.1% of the sample. The sample was PBMCs. Receptors were obtained from a human donor with multiple sclerosis. The donor label of this sample is uncertain.

The table lists this clonotype with many counts. The chain links TRBV20-1 to TRBJ1-1, with D possibly TRBD1 on 6 matching bases. The CDR3 is 12 amino acids. V lost 4 bases to trimming and J lost 2 bases, with 8 bases between them. Germline V lookup: CDR1 DFQATT, CDR2 SNEGSKA (reference sequence). CDR3 amino acids: CSANRANTEAFF. As DNA, the CDR3 is TGCAGTGCTAACAGGGCCAACACTGAAGCTTTCTTT.

This clonotype was counted ten times or more. The genes are TRBV5-1 and TRBJ1-6; 7 nucleotides match TRBD1. Looked up from germline, CDR1 is SGHRS and CDR2 is YFSETQ. The CDR3 runs 15 residues. After removal of 4 bases from V and 7 bases from J, the junction contained 8 bases not matched to a gene. In nucleotides, the CDR3 is TGCGCCAGCAGCCTTCTGACAGGGCTCAATTCACCCCTCCACTTT. This encodes CASSLLTGLNSPLHF.

Ten or more counts support this clonotype. V and J are TRBV5-1 and TRBJ1-4; D call uncertain. Germline values: CDR1 SGHRS, CDR2 YFSETQ. The CDR3 runs to 17 residues. Trimming pared 4 bases from V and 0 bases from J, leaving 16 bases between. CDR3 amino acids: CASSNGRLPATNEKLFF. CDR3 DNA: TGCGCCAGCAGCAACGGACGACTCCCGGCAACTAATGAAAAACTGTTTTTT.

This clonotype was picked up many times. The chain uses TRBV4-1 and TRBJ1-6, with TRBD1 identical over 8 bases. Germline V gene sequence: CDR1 MGHRA, CDR2 YSYEKL. The trim removed 4 bases at V and 9 bases at J, leaving 11 bases unmatched. This CDR3 has 16 amino acids. The CDR3 nucleotides are TGCGCCAGCAGCCCCTCAGGGGGCGAATCGGTTTCACCCCTCCACTTT. Translation: CASSPSGGESVSPLHF.

This clonotype was observed at least ten times. The chain has TRBV5-1 and TRBJ1-1; D uncertain. Trimming pared 0 bases from V and 1 base from J, leaving 13 bases between. CDR3 length equals 16 residues. Germline CDR1 and CDR2: SGHRS and YFSETQ. CDR3 nucleotides: TGCGCCAGCAGCTTGGGGTCAGGAGCCGCGAACACTGAAGCTTTCTTT. It specifies CASSLGSGAANTEAFF.

At least ten counts were recorded for this clonotype. This chain joins TRBV20-1 and TRBJ1-5, with TRBD1 as a possible D gene (5 bases). The V end was cut by 2 bases, the J end by 1 base, with 9 bases between. Germline CDR1 is DFQATT and CDR2 is SNEGSKA (reference sequence). The CDR3 has 14 residues. The CDR3 here is CSARMRGSNQPQHF. The CDR3 DNA reads as TGCAGTGCTAGAATGAGGGGAAGCAATCAGCCCCAGCATTTT.

At least ten counts were recorded for this clonotype. The rearrangement links TRBV5-1 to TRBJ2-4; D is unresolved. The CDR3 has 16 amino acids. The V gene lost 0 bases and the J gene lost 5 bases, with 15 bases spanning the gap. Germline loops: CDR1 SGHRS, CDR2 YFSETQ. For the CDR3, the DNA is TGCGCCAGCAGCTTGGGGGTTGGCGGCTCCCAAAACATTCAGTACTTC. This translates into CASSLGVGGSQNIQYF.

This clonotype was recorded many times. CDR3 sequence (DNA): TGCAGTGCTAGAGATCCGCTAGCCGGACGATCCTACAATGAGCAGTTCTTC. Encoded protein: CSARDPLAGRSYNEQFF. The chain employs TRBV20-1 and TRBJ2-1, with D possibly being TRBD2 (5 bases). The CDR3 covers 17 residues. Germline V gene lookup returns CDR1 DFQATT and CDR2 SNEGSKA (reference sequence). V was shortened by 0 bases and J by 1 base, with 16 bases between the two germline ends.

This clonotype was picked up many times. The chain is built from TRBV5-6 and TRBJ1-1; 9 nucleotides align to TRBD1. Germline V gives CDR1 SGHDT, CDR2 YYEEEE. The V segment lost 4 bases and the J segment 5 bases; nucleotides outside the gene matches: 6. The CDR3 runs 14 residues. Here the CDR3 DNA reads TGTGCCAGCAGCCCCGGACAGGGGTTAACTGAAGCTTTCTTT. Translating gives CASSPGQGLTEAFF.

At least ten counts were recorded for this clonotype. The chain has TRBV6-2 or TRBV6-3 and TRBJ2-7, with TRBD2 matching over 10 bases. V was clipped by 9 bases and J by 5 bases; unmatched bases: 10. CDR1 MNHEY and CDR2 SVGEGT come from the germline V gene. The CDR3 consists of 14 residues. CDR3 nucleotide sequence: TGTGCCAGTGAGCGGGGGGGCTTCGTTGACGAGCAGTACTTC. This translates into CASERGGFVDEQYF.

This clonotype came up many times. This rearrangement joins TRBV27 to TRBJ2-4; D remains ambiguous. Per the germline V gene, CDR1 is MNHEY and CDR2 is SMNVEV (reference sequence). Trimming left V 4 bases short and J 0 bases short, with 7 bases between. CDR3 length: 14 residues. CDR3 nucleotide sequence: TGTGCCAGCAGTTCGACACTAGCCAAAAACATTCAGTACTTC. Amino acids: CASSSTLAKNIQYF.

The sample holds many counts of this clonotype. The chain combines TRBV20-1 with TRBJ2-7; D unclear. CDR1 is DFQATT, CDR2 SNEGSKA, per germline (reference sequence). V lost 1 base and J 2 bases, leaving 9 bases between the germline ends. CDR3 length equals 13 residues. This CDR3 reads CSARGVATYEQYF. The CDR3, as DNA: TGCAGTGCTAGAGGGGTAGCAACCTACGAGCAGTACTTC.

This clonotype was seen a few times. The gene calls are TRBV10-3 and TRBJ1-6, with D tentatively TRBD1 (5 bases). The CDR3 totals 13 residues. V gave up 3 bases and J gave up 13 bases, with 13 bases separating them. In germline, CDR1 is ENHRY, CDR2 SYGVKD. CDR3 sequence: CAISDRDGRPLHF. CDR3 coding DNA: TGTGCCATCAGTGATAGGGACGGTCGGCCCCTCCACTTT.

There are many counts of this clonotype. The CDR3 DNA reads TGTGCCAGCAGCTTTTGGGAGGGGTATTGGAATTCACCCCTCCACTTT. Translating it yields CASSFWEGYWNSPLHF. The chain employs TRBV7-9 and TRBJ1-6, with D tentatively TRBD1 (5 bases). Germline V gene data show CDR1 as SEHNR and CDR2 as FQNEAQ (reference sequence). The CDR3 extends over 16 amino acids. The ends were cut back, 3 bases at V and 7 bases at J, with 16 bases in the middle.

This clonotype was counted many times. The rearrangement uses TRBV5-1 and TRBJ2-5, with D unclear. The CDR3 is 14 residues long. Trimming removed 0 bases from V and 3 bases from J, with 9 bases in between. The germline V gene encodes CDR1 SGHRS and CDR2 YFSETQ. The CDR3 reads CASSLANSEETQYF. CDR3 in DNA: TGCGCCAGCAGCTTGGCTAACTCTGAAGAGACCCAGTACTTC.

The chain joins TRBV9 to TRBJ1-1; D is undetermined. Germline values: CDR1 SGDLS, CDR2 YYNGEE. This CDR3 has 16 residues. V gave up 4 bases and J gave up 0 bases, with 16 bases separating them. CDR3 sequence reads: CASSPLQTVLNTEAFF. In DNA form, the CDR3 reads TGTGCCAGCAGCCCGCTGCAGACGGTCTTGAACACTGAAGCTTTCTTT. Variable domain in full (rest from reference TRBV9 and TRBJ1-1): DSGVTQTPKHLITATGQRVTLRCSPRSGDLSVYWYQQSLDQGLQFLIQYYNGEERAKGNILERFSAQQFPDLHSELNLSSLELGDSALYFCASSPLQTVLNTEAFFGQGTRLTVV.

This clonotype occurred many times. The chain links TRBV5-1 to TRBJ2-2; 7 bases agree with TRBD1. The J segment lost 3 bases and the V segment lost 0 bases, leaving 5 bases of the junction unmatched. CDR1 and CDR2 from the germline V gene are SGHRS and YFSETQ. The CDR3 is made up of 16 amino acids. The CDR3 here is CASSLGPGTDTGELFF. As DNA, the CDR3 is TGCGCCAGCAGCTTGGGGCCCGGGACAGACACCGGGGAGCTGTTTTTT.

This clonotype was counted at least ten times. The V and J genes are TRBV6-5 and TRBJ1-1; maybe TRBD1 (5 bases). Trimming removed 5 bases at V and 7 bases at J, with 17 bases between. Per the germline V gene, CDR1 is MNHEY and CDR2 is SVGAGI. This CDR3 comprises 14 residues. CDR3 DNA: TGTGCCAGCAGTCCATTTAATTCAGGGAGTGAAGCTTTCTTT. This gives the protein CASSPFNSGSEAFF.

The sample holds many counts of this clonotype. V and J are TRBV14 and TRBJ2-2; the D gene is possibly TRBD1 (7 bases). This CDR3 is 16 amino acids long. Germline CDR1 reads SGHDN; CDR2 reads FVKESK. The V end lost 4 bases, the J end lost 0 bases, and 12 bases lay between the germline ends. The CDR3 is CASSLGGTANTGELFF. The DNA for the CDR3 is TGTGCCAGCAGCCTGGGCGGGACAGCGAACACCGGGGAGCTGTTTTTT.

This clonotype was observed many times. The rearrangement uses TRBV5-1 and TRBJ2-1; 7 nucleotides match TRBD2. The CDR3 totals 14 residues. Germline V lookup: CDR1 SGHRS, CDR2 YFSETQ. J gave up 3 bases and V 4 bases, and 4 bases lay outside the gene matches. The CDR3: CASSVRDYYNEQFF. Written as DNA, the CDR3 is TGCGCCAGCAGCGTCCGGGACTACTACAATGAGCAGTTCTTC.

There are many counts of this clonotype. V and J are TRBV20-1 and TRBJ1-6; 7 bases align to TRBD1. Germline lookup yields CDR1 DFQATT and CDR2 SNEGSKA (reference sequence). V shed 2 bases and J 7 bases; nucleotides not matched to a gene: 11. This CDR3 spans 16 amino acids. In DNA form, the CDR3 reads TGCAGTGCTAGAATATCCGCAGGGGGTGACAATTCACCCCTCCACTTT. It translates to CSARISAGGDNSPLHF.